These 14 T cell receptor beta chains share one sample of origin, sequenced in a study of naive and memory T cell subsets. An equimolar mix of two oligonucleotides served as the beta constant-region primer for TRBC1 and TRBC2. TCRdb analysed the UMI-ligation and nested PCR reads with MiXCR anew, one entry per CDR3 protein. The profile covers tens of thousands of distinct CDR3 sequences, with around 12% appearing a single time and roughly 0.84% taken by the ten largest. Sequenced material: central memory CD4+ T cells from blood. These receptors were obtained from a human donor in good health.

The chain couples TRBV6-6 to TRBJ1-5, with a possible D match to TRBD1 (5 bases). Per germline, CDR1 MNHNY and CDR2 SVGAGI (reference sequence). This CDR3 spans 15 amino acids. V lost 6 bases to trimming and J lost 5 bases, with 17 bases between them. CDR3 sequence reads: CASSPTSGSYQPQHF. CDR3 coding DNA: TGTGCCAGCAGCCCTACGTCAGGGAGCTATCAGCCCCAGCATTTT.

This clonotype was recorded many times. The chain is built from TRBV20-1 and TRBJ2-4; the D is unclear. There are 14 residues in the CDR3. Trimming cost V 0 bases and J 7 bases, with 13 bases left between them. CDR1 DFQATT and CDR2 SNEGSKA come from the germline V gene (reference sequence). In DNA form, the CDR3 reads TGCAGTGCTAGAGATCTGTCCGAGTTGAACATTCAGTACTTC. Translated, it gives CSARDLSELNIQYF.

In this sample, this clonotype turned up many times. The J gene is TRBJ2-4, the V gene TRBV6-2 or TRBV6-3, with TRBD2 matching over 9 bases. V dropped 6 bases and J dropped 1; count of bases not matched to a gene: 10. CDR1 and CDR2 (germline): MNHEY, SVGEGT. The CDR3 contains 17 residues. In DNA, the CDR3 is TGTGCCAGCAGGACGAAGGGACTAGCAGATGCCAAAAACATTCAGTACTTC. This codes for CASRTKGLADAKNIQYF.

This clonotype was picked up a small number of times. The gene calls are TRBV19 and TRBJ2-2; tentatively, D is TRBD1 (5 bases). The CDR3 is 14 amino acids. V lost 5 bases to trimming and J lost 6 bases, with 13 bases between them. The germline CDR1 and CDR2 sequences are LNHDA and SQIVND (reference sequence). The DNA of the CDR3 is TGTGCCAGTAGTCCAGCAGGGTTATCCGGGGAGCTGTTTTTT. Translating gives CASSPAGLSGELFF.

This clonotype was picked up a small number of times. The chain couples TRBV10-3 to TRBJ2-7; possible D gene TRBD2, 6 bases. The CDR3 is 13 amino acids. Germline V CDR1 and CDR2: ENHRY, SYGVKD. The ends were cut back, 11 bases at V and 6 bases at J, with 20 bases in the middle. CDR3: CASKEGRGGEQYF. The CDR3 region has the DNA TGTGCCTCCAAGGAGGGCCGCGGTGGCGAGCAGTACTTC.

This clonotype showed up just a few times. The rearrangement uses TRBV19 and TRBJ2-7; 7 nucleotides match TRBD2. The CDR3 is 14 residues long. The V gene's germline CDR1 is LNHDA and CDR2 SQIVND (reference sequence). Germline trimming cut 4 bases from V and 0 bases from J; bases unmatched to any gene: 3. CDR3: CASSRPGGSYEQYF. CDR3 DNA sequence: TGTGCCAGTAGTAGGCCGGGAGGCTCCTACGAGCAGTACTTC. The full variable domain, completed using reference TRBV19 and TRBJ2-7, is DGGITQSPKYLFRKEGQNVTLSCEQNLNHDAMYWYRQDPGQGLRLIYYSQIVNDFQKGDIAEGYSVSREKKESFPLTVTSAQKNPTAFYLCASSRPGGSYEQYFGPGTRLTVT.

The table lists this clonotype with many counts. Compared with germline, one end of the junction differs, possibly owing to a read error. DNA for the CDR3: TGTGCCAGCAGCGTAGACTTCACCGCTCTTTACAATGAGCAGTTCTTC. Protein sequence: CASSVDFTALYNEQFF. J is TRBJ2-1 and V is TRBV11-2; D remains ambiguous. This CDR3 spans 16 amino acids. Per the germline V gene, CDR1 is SGHAT and CDR2 is FQNNGV.

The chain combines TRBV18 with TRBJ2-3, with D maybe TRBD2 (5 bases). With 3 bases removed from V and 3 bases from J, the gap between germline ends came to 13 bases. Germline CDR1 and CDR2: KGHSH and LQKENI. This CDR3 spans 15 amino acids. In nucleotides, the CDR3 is TGTGCCAGCTCACCGGTACTAGAAGTTACAGATACGCAGTATTTT. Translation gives CASSPVLEVTDTQYF.

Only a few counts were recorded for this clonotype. The CDR3 coding sequence is TGCGCCAGCAGCTTGGAGGGGGCCAAACTTCAAGGACTGTTTTTT. Its protein is CASSLEGAKLQGLFF. V usage is TRBV5-1 and J usage is TRBJ1-4, with 7 bases lining up with TRBD1. This CDR3 region has 15 residues. Germline V gives CDR1 SGHRS, CDR2 YFSETQ. V was clipped by 0 bases and J by 13 bases; unmatched bases: 12.

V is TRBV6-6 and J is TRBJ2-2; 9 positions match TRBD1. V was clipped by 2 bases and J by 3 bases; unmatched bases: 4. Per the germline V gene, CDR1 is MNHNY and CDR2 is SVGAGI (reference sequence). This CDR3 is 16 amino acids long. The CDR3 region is CASSYNRGLDTGELFF. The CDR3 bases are TGTGCCAGCAGTTACAACAGGGGGCTGGACACCGGGGAGCTGTTTTTT.

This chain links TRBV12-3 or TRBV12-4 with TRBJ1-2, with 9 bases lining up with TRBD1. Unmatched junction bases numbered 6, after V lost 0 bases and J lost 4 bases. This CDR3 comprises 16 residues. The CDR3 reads CASSLATGGASYGYTF. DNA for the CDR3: TGTGCCAGCAGTTTAGCTACAGGGGGCGCGAGCTATGGCTACACCTTC.

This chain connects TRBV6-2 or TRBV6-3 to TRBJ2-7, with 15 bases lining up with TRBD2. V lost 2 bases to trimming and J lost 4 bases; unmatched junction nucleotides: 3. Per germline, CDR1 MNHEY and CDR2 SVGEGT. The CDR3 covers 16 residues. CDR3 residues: CASSYGTSGRSYEQYF. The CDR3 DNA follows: TGTGCCAGCAGTTACGGGACTAGCGGGAGGTCTTACGAGCAGTACTTC.

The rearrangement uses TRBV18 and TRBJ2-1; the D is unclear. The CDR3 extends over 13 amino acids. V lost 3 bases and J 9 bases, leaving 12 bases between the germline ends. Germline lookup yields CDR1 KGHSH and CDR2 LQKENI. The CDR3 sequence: CASSPGLDGEQFF. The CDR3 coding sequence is TGTGCCAGCTCACCTGGTCTAGACGGTGAGCAGTTCTTC.

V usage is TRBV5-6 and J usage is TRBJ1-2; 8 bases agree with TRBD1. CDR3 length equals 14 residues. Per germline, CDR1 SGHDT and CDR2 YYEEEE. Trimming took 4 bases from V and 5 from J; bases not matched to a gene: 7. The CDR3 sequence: CASSPRTGTYGYTF. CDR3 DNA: TGTGCCAGCAGCCCCCGGACAGGGACTTATGGCTACACCTTC. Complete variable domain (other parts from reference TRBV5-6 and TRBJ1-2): DAGVTQSPTHLIKTRGQQVTLRCSPKSGHDTVSWYQQALGQGPQFIFQYYEEEERQRGNFPDRFSGHQFPNYSSELNVNALLLGDSALYLCASSPRTGTYGYTFGSGTRLTVV.